This TCR beta chain emerged from a study of T cells after yellow fever vaccination. CDR1 MGHDK and CDR2 SYGVNS come from the germline V gene. The CDR3 totals 11 residues. V lost 7 bases and J lost 6, with 10 bases in between. A universal primer site and UMIs were added as TCR cDNA was made by 5'RACE template switching. TCRdb processed the 5' RACE reads anew with MiXCR; each CDR3 protein has one entry. The table has around 250,000 distinct CDR3 sequences, 6.9% seen once. Whole-study findings and limits: CD4 and CD8 compartments shared a small share of clonotypes, likely from convergent recombination. There was a possibility that FACS-sorted repertoires contained abundant clonotypes contaminating from the bulk population. Post-booster samples contained most primary-vaccination clones (approximately 96% CD4, roughly 88% CD8).

As regards this clonotype: Its target is not known.

The source is a man under 40 who received the YFV17D yellow fever vaccine. The source material was CD4+ T cells sorted from PBMCs, sampled 15 days after the yellow fever booster vaccination. This sequence joins TRBV25-1 and TRBJ2-7, with D unclear. CDR3 in amino acids: CASKRLGEQYF. In DNA, the CDR3 is TGTGCCAGCAAAAGGTTGGGCGAGCAGTACTTC.